Below are 6 T cell receptor beta chains sequenced from a single sample in a study of T cell responses to AZD1222 COVID-19 vaccine. The method was immunoSEQ multiplex PCR; TCRdb's version includes in-frame clones alone and lacks a portion of them. Here the sample spans 120,000 to 150,000 clones, around 86% being singletons. Material: peripheral blood, obtained on day 0 of MenACWY control vaccination. The receptor set was obtained from an adult in good health.

The V gene is TRBV28, the J gene TRBJ1-3, with 10 bases fitting TRBD1. CDR3 length: 16 amino acids. V trimming: 4 bases; J trimming: 3 bases; junction bases outside the gene matches: 6. Germline assignment: CDR1 MDHEN and CDR2 SYDVKM. The CDR3 DNA reads as TGTGCCAGCAGTTCTGGGACAGGGGTAGTTGGAAACACCATATATTTT. Its translation: CASSSGTGVVGNTIYF. The entire variable domain, with the rest obtained from reference TRBV28 and TRBJ1-3, is as follows: DVKVTQSSRYLVKRTGEKVFLECVQDMDHENMFWYRQDPGLGLRLIYFSYDVKMKEKGDIPEGYSVSREKKERFSLILESASTNQTSMYLCASSSGTGVVGNTIYFGEGSWLTVV.

The chain joins TRBV4-1 to TRBJ1-5, with D possibly TRBD1 on 6 matching bases. The CDR3 is 18 amino acids. Trimming stripped 7 bases from V and 2 bases from J, with 24 bases between. CDR1 is MGHRA and CDR2 is YSYEKL in the germline V gene. The CDR3 sequence is CASTKNPPGAFGNQPQHF. The CDR3 region has the DNA TGCGCCAGCACCAAGAACCCCCCGGGGGCGTTTGGCAATCAGCCCCAGCATTTT.

The chain is built from TRBV6-2 or TRBV6-3 and TRBJ2-1; maybe TRBD2 (5 bases). Per the germline V gene, CDR1 is MNHEY and CDR2 is SVGEGT. Trimming removed 2 bases at V and 4 bases at J, with 12 bases between. This CDR3 has 15 residues. CDR3 nucleotide sequence: TGTGCCAGCAGTTACGAGAGAAGGACTTACAATGAGCAGTTCTTC. Its translation: CASSYERRTYNEQFF.

The chain couples TRBV7-8 to TRBJ2-5; 15 nucleotides match TRBD2. Germline CDR1 reads SGHVS; CDR2 reads FQNEAQ. J lost 2 bases, V lost 5 bases, and 3 bases had no gene match. The CDR3 totals 16 residues. DNA for the CDR3: TGTGCCAGCAGCATGGGACTAGCGGGGGGACAAGAGACCCAGTACTTC. It translates to CASSMGLAGGQETQYF. The whole variable domain, filled in from reference TRBV7-8 and TRBJ2-5, reads GAGVSQSPRYKVAKRGQDVALRCDPISGHVSLFWYQQALGQGPEFLTYFQNEAQLDKSGLPSDRFFAERPEGSVSTLKIQRTQQEDSAVYLCASSMGLAGGQETQYFGPGTRLLVL.

The V gene is TRBV9, the J gene TRBJ2-1, with a possible D match to TRBD2 (6 bases). The V end was cut by 5 bases, the J end by 2 bases, with 14 bases between. CDR3 length equals 15 residues. From germline, CDR1 is SGDLS and CDR2 YYNGEE. The chain's CDR3 is CASSPWGETYNEQFF. CDR3 nucleotides: TGTGCCAGCAGTCCCTGGGGGGAGACCTACAATGAGCAGTTCTTC.

The chain uses TRBV6-2 or TRBV6-3 and TRBJ1-5, with a tentative D call TRBD1 (6 bases). CDR1 is MNHEY and CDR2 is SVGEGT in the germline V gene. The CDR3 runs to 14 residues. V shed 3 bases and J shed 6 bases, with 12 bases lying between them. The CDR3 loop reads CASSYPGEGQPQHF. The CDR3 nucleotides are TGTGCCAGCAGTTATCCAGGGGAGGGTCAGCCCCAGCATTTT.